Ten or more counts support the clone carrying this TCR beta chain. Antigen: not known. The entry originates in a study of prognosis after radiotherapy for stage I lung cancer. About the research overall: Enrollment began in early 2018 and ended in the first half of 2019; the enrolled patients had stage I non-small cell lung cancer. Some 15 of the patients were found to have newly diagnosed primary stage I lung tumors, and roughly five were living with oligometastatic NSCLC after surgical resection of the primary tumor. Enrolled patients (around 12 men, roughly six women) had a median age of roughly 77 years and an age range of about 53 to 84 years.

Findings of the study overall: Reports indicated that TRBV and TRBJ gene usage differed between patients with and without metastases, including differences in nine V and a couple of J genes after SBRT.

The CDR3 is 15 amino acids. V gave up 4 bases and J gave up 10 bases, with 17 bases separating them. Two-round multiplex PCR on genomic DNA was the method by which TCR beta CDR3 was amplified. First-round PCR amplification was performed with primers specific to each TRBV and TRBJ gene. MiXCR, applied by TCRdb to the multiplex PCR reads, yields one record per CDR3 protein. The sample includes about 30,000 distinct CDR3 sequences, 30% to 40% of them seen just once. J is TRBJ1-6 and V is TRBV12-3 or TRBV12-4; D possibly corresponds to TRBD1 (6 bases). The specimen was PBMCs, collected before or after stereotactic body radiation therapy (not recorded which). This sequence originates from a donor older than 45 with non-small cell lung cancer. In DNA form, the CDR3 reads TGTGCCAGCAGTTATCGGGGGGGGCAAGGATCACCCCTCCACTTT. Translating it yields CASSYRGGQGSPLHF.